A selection of T cell receptor beta chains follows, all from one sample in a study of cytomegalovirus exposure and HLA in healthy donors. Profiled with immunoSEQ multiplex PCR; TCRdb holds only in-frame clones, not every one. The sample lists around 98,000 clones, approximately 90% seen once, with roughly 4.3% in the top ten. The sequencing sample was made of PBMCs. These receptors were collected from a woman in her 30s in good health and CMV-seronegative. Each CDR3 is given with its conserved first and last residue. Fields, in order: clone size, J gene, V gene, D gene, CDR3 length, CDR3 protein, CDR3 DNA. A D gene is named only where the DNA matches it firmly. Rows give clone size only sometimes, using once, few, many, or a class for an expanded clone.

clone size: -; J gene: TRBJ1-1; V gene: TRBV5-6; D gene: TRBD1; CDR3 length: 17; CDR3 protein: CASSLNRGMGANTEAFF; CDR3 DNA: TGTGCCAGCAGCTTGAACAGGGGGATGGGCGCGAACACTGAAGCTTTCTTT
clone size: -; J gene: TRBJ1-1; V gene: TRBV9; D gene: TRBD1; CDR3 length: 15; CDR3 protein: CASSARQGFNTEAFF; CDR3 DNA: TGTGCCAGCAGCGCCCGACAGGGGTTTAACACTGAAGCTTTCTTT
clone size: -; J gene: TRBJ1-2; V gene: TRBV6-5; D gene: TRBD1; CDR3 length: 14; CDR3 protein: CASTMDRGRYGYTF; CDR3 DNA: TGTGCCAGCACCATGGACAGGGGACGCTATGGCTACACCTTC
clone size: few; J gene: TRBJ2-7; V gene: TRBV28; D gene: -; CDR3 length: 12; CDR3 protein: CATSPSPYEQYF; CDR3 DNA: TGTGCCACGTCGCCGAGTCCCTACGAGCAGTACTTC
clone size: once; J gene: TRBJ1-6; V gene: TRBV6-6; D gene: -; CDR3 length: 13; CDR3 protein: CASILRSGTPLHF; CDR3 DNA: TGTGCCAGCATCCTAAGGAGCGGGACACCCCTCCACTTT
clone size: -; J gene: TRBJ1-2; V gene: TRBV29-1; D gene: -; CDR3 length: 13; CDR3 protein: CSVRQRANYGYTF; CDR3 DNA: TGCAGCGTACGACAGCGCGCCAACTATGGCTACACCTTC
clone size: -; J gene: TRBJ2-3; V gene: TRBV9; D gene: TRBD2; CDR3 length: 20; CDR3 protein: CASSVGGRGTRVSSTDTQYF; CDR3 DNA: TGTGCCAGCAGCGTAGGGGGTCGGGGGACTAGAGTCTCTAGCACAGATACGCAGTATTTT
clone size: few; J gene: TRBJ2-7; V gene: TRBV7-8; D gene: TRBD2; CDR3 length: 14; CDR3 protein: CASSSRGDGYEQYF; CDR3 DNA: TGTGCCAGCAGCTCCCGGGGGGACGGCTACGAGCAGTACTTC
clone size: -; J gene: TRBJ2-7; V gene: TRBV6-1; D gene: -; CDR3 length: 14; CDR3 protein: CASSVQGGSYEQYF; CDR3 DNA: TGTGCCAGCAGTGTCCAGGGGGGATCCTACGAGCAGTACTTC
clone size: -; J gene: TRBJ1-1; V gene: TRBV6-1; D gene: -; CDR3 length: 13; CDR3 protein: CASSTGRVTEAFF; CDR3 DNA: TGTGCCAGCAGTACAGGGAGAGTCACTGAAGCTTTCTTT
clone size: -; J gene: TRBJ1-5; V gene: TRBV2; D gene: TRBD1; CDR3 length: 13; CDR3 protein: CASSGQGNQPQHF; CDR3 DNA: TGTGCCAGCAGTGGACAGGGGAATCAGCCCCAGCATTTT
clone size: -; J gene: TRBJ2-5; V gene: TRBV11-2; D gene: TRBD2; CDR3 length: 15; CDR3 protein: CASSPLAGGPETQYF; CDR3 DNA: TGTGCCAGCAGCCCCCTAGCGGGGGGGCCGGAGACCCAGTACTTC
clone size: -; J gene: TRBJ2-5; V gene: TRBV2; D gene: TRBD2; CDR3 length: 16; CDR3 protein: CAGKYGTSGGAETQYF; CDR3 DNA: TGTGCCGGAAAGTACGGGACTAGCGGGGGGGCGGAGACCCAGTACTTC
clone size: -; J gene: TRBJ1-2; V gene: TRBV7-9; D gene: -; CDR3 length: 15; CDR3 protein: CASSSLGRGSYGYTF; CDR3 DNA: TGTGCCAGCAGCTCTCTGGGCAGGGGTTCCTATGGCTACACCTTC
clone size: -; J gene: TRBJ2-7; V gene: TRBV28; D gene: TRBD1; CDR3 length: 15; CDR3 protein: CASSPRSTGVGEQYF; CDR3 DNA: TGTGCCAGCAGTCCGAGATCGACAGGGGTAGGCGAGCAGTACTTC
clone size: -; J gene: TRBJ2-7; V gene: TRBV27; D gene: TRBD2; CDR3 length: 16; CDR3 protein: CASTTLRASGDYEQYF; CDR3 DNA: TGTGCCAGCACTACCCTTCGGGCTAGCGGGGACTACGAGCAGTACTTC
clone size: -; J gene: TRBJ1-1; V gene: TRBV4-3; D gene: -; CDR3 length: 14; CDR3 protein: CASSQGVMNTEAFF; CDR3 DNA: TGCGCCAGCAGCCAAGGAGTCATGAACACTGAAGCTTTCTTT
clone size: -; J gene: TRBJ2-5; V gene: TRBV28; D gene: TRBD1; CDR3 length: 15; CDR3 protein: CASSLGTAGAETQYF; CDR3 DNA: TGTGCCAGCAGTTTAGGGACAGCCGGGGCGGAGACCCAGTACTTC
clone size: -; J gene: TRBJ1-1; V gene: TRBV4-3; D gene: TRBD1; CDR3 length: 15; CDR3 protein: CASSQDSGTDTEAFF; CDR3 DNA: TGCGCCAGCAGCCAAGATAGTGGGACAGACACTGAAGCTTTCTTT
clone size: once; J gene: TRBJ2-2; V gene: TRBV5-1; D gene: -; CDR3 length: 17; CDR3 protein: CASSREGRQWGTGELFF; CDR3 DNA: TGCGCCAGCAGCCGAGAGGGCAGGCAATGGGGAACCGGGGAGCTGTTTTTT
clone size: -; J gene: TRBJ1-2; V gene: TRBV9; D gene: TRBD1; CDR3 length: 16; CDR3 protein: CASSVAAAGGSYGYTF; CDR3 DNA: TGTGCCAGCAGCGTAGCAGCCGCAGGGGGGTCCTATGGCTACACCTTC
clone size: -; J gene: TRBJ2-2; V gene: TRBV27; D gene: -; CDR3 length: 14; CDR3 protein: CASGRWGDTGELFF; CDR3 DNA: TGTGCCAGCGGCCGCTGGGGGGACACCGGGGAGCTGTTTTTT